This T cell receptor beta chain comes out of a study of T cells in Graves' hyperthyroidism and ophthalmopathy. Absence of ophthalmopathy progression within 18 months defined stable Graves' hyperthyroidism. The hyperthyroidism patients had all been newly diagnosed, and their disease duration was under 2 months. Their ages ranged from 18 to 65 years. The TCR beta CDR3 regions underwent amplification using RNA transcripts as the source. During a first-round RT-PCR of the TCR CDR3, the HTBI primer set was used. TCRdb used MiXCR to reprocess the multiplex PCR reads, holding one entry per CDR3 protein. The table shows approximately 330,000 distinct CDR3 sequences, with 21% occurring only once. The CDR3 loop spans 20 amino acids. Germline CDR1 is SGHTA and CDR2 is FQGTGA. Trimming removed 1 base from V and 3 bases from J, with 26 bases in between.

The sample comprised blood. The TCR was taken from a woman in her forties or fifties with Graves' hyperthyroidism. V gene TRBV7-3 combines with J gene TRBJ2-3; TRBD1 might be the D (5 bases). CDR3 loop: CASSLIAQGRPRSPTDTQYF. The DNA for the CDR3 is TGTGCCAGCAGCTTAATCGCTCAGGGCAGGCCTAGGTCCCCGACAGATACGCAGTATTTT.